This TCR beta chain was recovered during a study of cytomegalovirus exposure and HLA in healthy donors. On the study more broadly: The 95 million to 120 million unique TCR beta sequences, from 150 million to 200 million T cells, were found by an earlier analysis. General observations from the study: Certain indistinguishable V segments, among them TRBV6-2 and TRBV6-3, were excluded. Later analysis indicated greater clonal expansion among HLA-associated TCR beta chains than among equally common other chains. Most TCR beta V segments were productive about 87% or about 30% of the time in an earlier analysis.

PCR amplification relied on 60 Vbeta primers (plus 13 Jbeta primers). Assay: immunoSEQ multiplex PCR; the TCRdb copy retains only in-frame clones and omits some. Among under 150,000 clones listed, just under 85% were seen once. CDR1 PRHDT and CDR2 FYEKMQ come from the germline V gene (reference sequence). The CDR3 is 15 amino acids. Losses at the gene ends were 3 bases for V and 4 bases for J; bases not matched to a gene: 4. A note on this clone: Its antigen remains unknown.

The V and J genes are TRBV13 and TRBJ2-1; 9 nucleotides align to TRBD1. Sequencing input: PBMCs. The sequence was collected from a man in his thirties or forties in good health and CMV-seropositive. CDR3 coding DNA: TGTGCCAGCAGCTTCCGGGACAGGGAGTACAATGAGCAGTTCTTC. It translates to CASSFRDREYNEQFF.